The T cell receptor (beta chain) under discussion was sequenced for a study of CD8+ T cells in alopecia areata. Overall study: The share of scalp area affected provided the severity score for treated patients. General observations from the study: Tofacitinib significantly brought down scalp clonality and expanded CD8+ clones among top 100. Under tofacitinib, numerous expanded lesional clonotypes remained detectable in scalp and blood. Sequenced scalp T cells also include alphabeta T cells resident in normal skin.

The treatment was: oral pan-JAK inhibitor, 5-10 mg twice daily. Sequencing relied on a cDNA template that was reverse transcribed from extracted RNA. Using immunoSEQ multiplex PCR, the repertoire was profiled, and TCRdb retains in-frame clones only, with some absent. The sample records approximately 150,000 clones, more than 85% being singletons. In regard to this clone: What it binds is unknown. Other DNA sequences in the sample encode the same CDR3.

This CDR3 is 11 amino acids long. With 6 bases removed from V and 3 bases from J, the gap between germline ends came to 9 bases. CDR1 and CDR2 (germline): SQVTM, ANQGSEA. The rearrangement uses TRBV29-1 and TRBJ2-7; perhaps TRBD2 as D (5 bases). This TCR was recovered from a human donor with alopecia areata. The sample here was CD8+ T cells sorted from blood, taken at week 4, from a patient treated with tofacitinib. This CDR3 reads CSVSGGYEQYF. CDR3 DNA: TGCAGCGTCAGCGGCGGCTACGAGCAGTACTTC.